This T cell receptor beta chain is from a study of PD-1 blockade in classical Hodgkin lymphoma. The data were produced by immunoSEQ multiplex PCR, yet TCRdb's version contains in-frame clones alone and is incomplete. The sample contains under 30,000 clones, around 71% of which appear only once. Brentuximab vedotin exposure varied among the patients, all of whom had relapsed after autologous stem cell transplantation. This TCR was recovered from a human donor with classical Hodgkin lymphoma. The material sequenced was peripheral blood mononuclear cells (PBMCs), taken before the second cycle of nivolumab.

The CDR3 region has the DNA TGTGCCAGCAGTGACTCTGCGGGGGGGCCGTACAATGAGCAGTTCTTC. It encodes CASSDSAGGPYNEQFF. The chain combines TRBV6-4 with TRBJ2-1, with TRBD2 identical over 9 bases. Germline CDR1 and CDR2: MRHNA and SNTAGT. The CDR3 contains 16 residues. V was clipped by 0 bases and J by 4 bases; unmatched bases: 4.